The 30 T cell receptor beta chains given below trace back to one sample, sequenced in a study of T cell responses to AZD1222 COVID-19 vaccine. Clones were sequenced by immunoSEQ multiplex PCR, and TCRdb holds only the in-frame ones, with some missing. The sample has approximately 97,000 clones, about nine tenths seen once. Sequenced here: peripheral blood, sampled on day 0 of AZD1222 vaccination. The receptors here all came from an adult in good health.

This clone appeared a single time. The gene calls are TRBV3-1 (or the pseudogene TRBV3-2) and TRBJ2-7, with a tentative D call TRBD1 (6 bases). Trimming took 2 bases from V and 5 from J, leaving 10 bases between them. The V gene's germline CDR1 is LGHDT and CDR2 YNNKEL (reference sequence). The CDR3 is made up of 13 amino acids. CDR3 sequence reads: CASSQREGDEQYF. The CDR3 DNA reads as TGTGCCAGCAGCCAACGAGAGGGGGACGAGCAGTACTTC.

The chain links TRBV4-3 to TRBJ2-1; a possible D gene is TRBD2 (5 bases). The length of the CDR3 is 16 residues. Trimming removed 0 bases from V and 2 bases from J, with 11 bases in between. Germline lookup yields CDR1 LGHNA and CDR2 YSLEER. CDR3 residues: CASSQDSRLPYNEQFF. In DNA form, the CDR3 reads TGCGCCAGCAGCCAAGATTCCAGACTACCCTACAATGAGCAGTTCTTC.

This chain joins TRBV6-5 and TRBJ1-2, with TRBD1 identical over 7 bases. V trimming: 6 bases; J trimming: 2 bases; junction bases outside the gene matches: 3. CDR3 length: 13 residues. Germline CDR1 is MNHEY and CDR2 is SVGAGI. CDR3 loop: CASSLGQNYGYTF. CDR3 in DNA: TGTGCCAGCAGCTTGGGACAGAACTATGGCTACACCTTC.

The genes are TRBV19 and TRBJ1-5; TRBD1 matches at 9 bases. CDR1 is LNHDA, CDR2 SQIVND, per germline (reference sequence). Losses at the gene ends were 1 base for V and 2 bases for J; bases not matched to a gene: 6. The CDR3 extends over 17 amino acids. The CDR3 loop reads CASSIGPGQGGNQPQHF. In DNA form, the CDR3 reads TGTGCCAGTAGTATAGGTCCGGGACAGGGAGGCAATCAGCCCCAGCATTTT.

The chain is built from TRBV27 and TRBJ2-1; 10 bases are a match to TRBD2. The CDR3 loop spans 16 amino acids. Germline V lookup: CDR1 MNHEY, CDR2 SMNVEV (reference sequence). Unmatched junction bases numbered 13, after V lost 6 bases and J lost 8 bases. The CDR3 DNA follows: TGTGCCAGCAGCCACTTTAGCGGGGGGTATGAAGATGAGCAGTTCTTC. Translation gives CASSHFSGGYEDEQFF.

V usage is TRBV19 and J usage is TRBJ2-1; possible D gene TRBD1, 7 bases. Per the germline V gene, CDR1 is LNHDA and CDR2 is SQIVND (reference sequence). The ends were cut back, 1 base at V and 7 bases at J, with 20 bases in the middle. The CDR3 contains 17 residues. As DNA, the CDR3 is TGTGCCAGTAGTATAGTCCCTCAGGGGGGTAAGGGGAATGAGCAGTTCTTC. Encoded protein: CASSIVPQGGKGNEQFF.

The chain combines TRBV5-4 with TRBJ1-5; tentatively, D is TRBD1 (6 bases). In germline, CDR1 is SGHNT, CDR2 YYREEE (reference sequence). V shed 0 bases and J shed 5 bases, with 9 bases lying between them. CDR3 length: 14 amino acids. The CDR3 loop is CASSLEGGDQPQHF. As DNA, the CDR3 is TGTGCCAGCAGCTTGGAGGGGGGGGATCAGCCCCAGCATTTT.

The V call is TRBV19, the J call TRBJ2-5; a weak D match, TRBD2 (6 bases). Germline V CDR1 and CDR2: LNHDA, SQIVND (reference sequence). The CDR3 spans 13 residues. V dropped 3 bases and J dropped 5 bases, with 10 bases sitting between them. The CDR3 is CASSIAGSETQYF. The CDR3 bases are TGTGCCAGTAGTATTGCGGGAAGCGAGACCCAGTACTTC. Supplemented by reference TRBV19 and TRBJ2-5, the full variable domain reads DGGITQSPKYLFRKEGQNVTLSCEQNLNHDAMYWYRQDPGQGLRLIYYSQIVNDFQKGDIAEGYSVSREKKESFPLTVTSAQKNPTAFYLCASSIAGSETQYFGPGTRLLVL.

The chain carries TRBV30 and TRBJ1-1; unclear D gene. Trimming pared 0 bases from V and 0 bases from J, leaving 5 bases between. Germline V lookup: CDR1 GTSNPN, CDR2 SVGIG (reference sequence). There are 13 residues in the CDR3. The CDR3 loop is CAWSVNVNTEAFF. As DNA, the CDR3 is TGTGCCTGGAGTGTAAACGTGAACACTGAAGCTTTCTTT.

The V and J genes are TRBV9 and TRBJ2-1, with unresolved D. The length of the CDR3 is 15 residues. V lost 0 bases and J 4 bases, leaving 11 bases between the germline ends. The germline V gene encodes CDR1 SGDLS and CDR2 YYNGEE. The CDR3 DNA is TGTGCCAGCAGCGTAGCTAAGGGCCTATACAATGAGCAGTTCTTC. Translated, it gives CASSVAKGLYNEQFF.

The chain joins TRBV2 to TRBJ1-1, with D unclear. The germline V gene has CDR1 SNHLY and CDR2 FYNNEI. The V end was cut by 7 bases, the J end by 6 bases, with 18 bases between. This CDR3 spans 14 amino acids. The CDR3 region has the DNA TGTGCCAGCACCCCCTTTGAGGTTGGCGCTGAAGCTTTCTTT. Its protein is CASTPFEVGAEAFF.

CDR3: CASSWLEYTEAFF. DNA of the CDR3: TGTGCCAGCAGTTGGTTGGAGTACACTGAAGCTTTCTTT. The V call is TRBV12-3 or TRBV12-4, the J call TRBJ1-1; D uncertain. This CDR3 is built from 13 residues. Trimming took off 4 bases at V and 3 bases at J, with 9 bases between the two ends.

V usage is TRBV4-3 and J usage is TRBJ1-4, with D hard to call. V lost 1 base and J 8 bases, leaving 14 bases between the germline ends. Germline V gene data show CDR1 as LGHNA and CDR2 as YSLEER. The CDR3 covers 15 residues. The CDR3 loop is CASSQVLGSGEKLFF. CDR3 DNA sequence: TGCGCCAGCAGCCAAGTTCTAGGGTCGGGGGAAAAACTGTTTTTT.

This clone appeared a single time. This rearrangement joins TRBV18 to TRBJ2-4, with D maybe TRBD1 (6 bases). CDR3 size: 15 residues. Germline CDR1 KGHSH, CDR2 LQKENI. V lost 3 bases to trimming and J lost 3 bases, with 12 bases between them. The CDR3 nucleotides read TGTGCCAGCTCACCGACAGGAATTTTCAAAAACATTCAGTACTTC. Its translation is CASSPTGIFKNIQYF.

This clone was found once. This sequence joins TRBV30 and TRBJ2-1; possible D gene TRBD2, 6 bases. The CDR3 sequence is 14 residues long. Germline CDR1 is GTSNPN and CDR2 is SVGIG (reference sequence). Trimming removed 2 bases from V and 5 bases from J, with 13 bases in between. In nucleotides, the CDR3 is TGTGCCTGGAGTTCTAGCGTTGGGGACAATGAGCAGTTCTTC. It codes for CAWSSSVGDNEQFF. Full variable domain (remainder filled in from reference TRBV30 and TRBJ2-1): SQTIHQWPATLVQPVGSPLSLECTVEGTSNPNLYWYRQAAGRGLQLLFYSVGIGQISSEVPQNLSASRPQDRQFILSSKKLLLSDSGFYLCAWSSSVGDNEQFFGPGTRLTVL.

This chain connects TRBV24-1 to TRBJ2-1; TRBD1 agrees at 7 bases. The CDR3 sequence is 14 residues long. In germline, CDR1 is KGHDR, CDR2 SFDVKD. Trimming at V came to 4 bases and at J to 7 bases, leaving 6 bases not matched to a gene. CDR3 sequence reads: CATSDRDRWNEQFF. CDR3 coding DNA: TGTGCCACCAGTGACCGGGACAGATGGAATGAGCAGTTCTTC.

The CDR3, as DNA: TGTGCCAGCAGTGAGAAGTCCTATGGCTACACCTTC. Protein: CASSEKSYGYTF. The chain combines TRBV6-1 with TRBJ1-2; D not certain. This CDR3 region has 12 residues. Trimming took off 3 bases at V and 4 bases at J, with 6 bases between the two ends. Germline CDR1 and CDR2: MNHNS and SASEGT.

The genes are TRBV6-5 and TRBJ2-5; 8 bases align to TRBD2. The CDR3 totals 11 residues. V trimming: 0 bases; J trimming: 14 bases; junction bases outside the gene matches: 2. The germline V gene has CDR1 MNHEY and CDR2 SVGAGI. Here the CDR3 DNA reads TGTGCCAGCAGTTACTCGGGACTAGACTACTTC. This gives the protein CASSYSGLDYF.

The chain uses TRBV3-1 (or the pseudogene TRBV3-2) and TRBJ2-3; 10 bases map to TRBD2. The length of the CDR3 is 22 residues. Per the germline V gene, CDR1 is LGHDT and CDR2 is YNNKEL (reference sequence). The V segment lost 3 bases and the J segment 5 bases; nucleotides outside the gene matches: 26. The CDR3 reads CASSHLDYYRLLAGGWGDTQYF. DNA for the CDR3: TGTGCCAGCAGCCACCTAGATTACTATCGTCTGTTAGCGGGAGGATGGGGAGATACGCAGTATTTT.

CDR3 sequence reads: CASSSPGPNYGYTF. CDR3 nucleotide sequence: TGTGCCAGCAGTTCACCGGGCCCCAACTATGGCTACACCTTC. The gene calls are TRBV27 and TRBJ1-2, with D unclear. With 4 bases removed from V and 2 bases from J, the gap between germline ends came to 11 bases. The CDR3 length is 14 residues. The germline V gene has CDR1 MNHEY and CDR2 SMNVEV (reference sequence).

The rearrangement links TRBV7-2 to TRBJ2-1, with TRBD1 as a possible D gene (5 bases). The CDR3 contains 16 residues. Trimming removed 1 base from V and 4 bases from J, with 14 bases in between. Germline lookup yields CDR1 SGHTA and CDR2 FQGNSA. Here the CDR3 DNA reads TGTGCCAGCAGCTTAGGCAGGGTTTCGGGTTACAATGAGCAGTTCTTC. Translated: CASSLGRVSGYNEQFF. The full variable domain, its missing parts supplied by reference TRBV7-2 and TRBJ2-1, is GAGVSQSPSNKVTEKGKDVELRCDPISGHTALYWYRQSLGQGLEFLIYFQGNSAPDKSGLPSDRFSAERTGGSVSTLTIQRTQQEDSAVYLCASSLGRVSGYNEQFFGPGTRLTVL.

This chain uses TRBV6-5 with TRBJ2-3; D is possibly TRBD2 (6 bases). The V end lost 4 bases, the J end lost 5 bases, and 13 bases lay between the germline ends. This CDR3 has 14 amino acids. Germline V gene sequence: CDR1 MNHEY, CDR2 SVGAGI. The CDR3 loop reads CASSFRLVGDTQYF. CDR3 DNA: TGTGCCAGCAGTTTCCGACTAGTAGGAGATACGCAGTATTTT.

The chain carries TRBV18 and TRBJ1-6; TRBD1 might be the D (6 bases). This CDR3 region has 14 residues. Germline V gene sequence: CDR1 KGHSH, CDR2 LQKENI. V lost 3 bases and J 9 bases, leaving 12 bases between the germline ends. In nucleotides, the CDR3 is TGTGCCAGCTCACCCCCGGGGGCGAGTTCACCCCTCCACTTT. Amino acids: CASSPPGASSPLHF.

This chain joins TRBV12-5 and TRBJ2-3; D perhaps matches TRBD2 (6 bases). Germline loops: CDR1 LGHNT, CDR2 FRNRAP. The CDR3 spans 15 residues. V was trimmed by 1 base and J by 5 bases, leaving 13 bases between them. The CDR3 nucleotides are TGTGCTAGTGGTTTGGGGGGAGGAGAGGGAGATACGCAGTATTTT. It translates to CASGLGGGEGDTQYF.

V and J are TRBV19 and TRBJ2-7; 9 bases are a match to TRBD2. The CDR3 length is 14 residues. Germline CDR1 and CDR2: LNHDA and SQIVND (reference sequence). V lost 7 bases, J lost 3 bases, and 7 bases stayed unmatched. Written as DNA, the CDR3 is TGTGCCAGTAAGGGGACTAGCCGTGACTACGAGCAGTACTTC. It codes for CASKGTSRDYEQYF.

The chain uses TRBV4-3 and TRBJ2-3, with D hard to call. This CDR3 is built from 11 residues. Looked up from germline, CDR1 is LGHNA and CDR2 is YSLEER. V lost 3 bases, J lost 7 bases, and 5 bases lay in between. The CDR3 sequence: CASSQSNTQYF. The CDR3 nucleotides are TGCGCCAGCAGCCAGTCGAATACGCAGTATTTT.

The chain links TRBV3-1 (or the pseudogene TRBV3-2) to TRBJ1-6; TRBD1 might be the D (6 bases). The germline gives CDR1 LGHDT, CDR2 YNNKEL (reference sequence). V was shortened by 1 base and J by 9 bases, with 16 bases between the two germline ends. The CDR3 is made up of 16 amino acids. CDR3 sequence reads: CASSQANKGHTSPLHF. CDR3 nucleotides: TGTGCCAGCAGCCAAGCGAATAAGGGACATACTTCACCCCTCCACTTT.

This chain links TRBV7-9 with TRBJ2-2; D is uncertain. The CDR3 contains 11 residues. From germline, CDR1 is SEHNR and CDR2 FQNEAQ (reference sequence). The V and J ends lost 5 bases and 6 bases respectively, with 4 bases between them. CDR3 bases: TGTGCCAGCAGCCCCTCCGGGGAGCTGTTTTTT. Translation: CASSPSGELFF.

The rearrangement joins TRBV27 to TRBJ1-2; 8 bases line up with TRBD1. J lost 7 bases, V lost 6 bases, and 13 bases had no gene match. The V gene's germline CDR1 is MNHEY and CDR2 SMNVEV (reference sequence). The CDR3 spans 15 residues. CDR3 bases: TGTGCCAGCAGGGCGAGGGACAGGTGGGCCGGTGGCTACACCTTC. Amino acids: CASRARDRWAGGYTF.

J is TRBJ1-4 and V is TRBV5-1; no firm D call. The V end was cut by 1 base, the J end by 0 bases, with 10 bases between. The CDR3 covers 16 residues. From germline, CDR1 is SGHRS and CDR2 YFSETQ. The CDR3 sequence: CASSLYLAATNEKLFF. The DNA of the CDR3 is TGCGCCAGCAGCTTGTATCTAGCGGCAACTAATGAAAAACTGTTTTTT.